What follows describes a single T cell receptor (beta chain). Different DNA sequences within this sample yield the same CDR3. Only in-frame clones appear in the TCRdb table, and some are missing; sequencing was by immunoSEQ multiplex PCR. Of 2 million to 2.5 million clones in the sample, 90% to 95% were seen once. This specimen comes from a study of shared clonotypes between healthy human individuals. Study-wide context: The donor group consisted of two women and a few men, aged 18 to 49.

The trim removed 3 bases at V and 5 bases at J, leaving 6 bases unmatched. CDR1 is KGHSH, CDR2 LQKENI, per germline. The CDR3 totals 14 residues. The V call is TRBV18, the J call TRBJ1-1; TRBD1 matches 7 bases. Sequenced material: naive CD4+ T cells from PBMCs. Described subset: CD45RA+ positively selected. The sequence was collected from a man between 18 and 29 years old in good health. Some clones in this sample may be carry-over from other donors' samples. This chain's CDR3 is CASSPNRGGTEAFF. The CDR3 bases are TGTGCCAGCTCACCCAACAGGGGAGGAACTGAAGCTTTCTTT. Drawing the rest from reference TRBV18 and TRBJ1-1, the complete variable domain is NAGVMQNPRHLVRRRGQEARLRCSPMKGHSHVYWYRQLPEEGLKFMVYLQKENIIDESGMPKERFSAEFPKEGPSILRIQQVVRGDSAAYFCASSPNRGGTEAFFGQGTRLTVV.